Below, one TCR beta chain is given with its context. What it recognizes is unknown. The data were produced by immunoSEQ multiplex PCR, yet TCRdb's version contains in-frame clones alone and is incomplete. The data contain some 140,000 clones, under 95% of them seen just once; the ten biggest clones take up approximately 11%. This entry is derived from a study of cytotoxic CD8 clonotypes in ibrutinib-treated CLL. As for the study in general: Partial responses totalled approximately 25 and complete responses 2; after median roughly 70 months, 14 remained remitted and approximately twelve progressed. Response samples followed a median about 11 months of treatment, range 6 to 36. Study-wide results and limits: The clonality went up when patients responded to ibrutinib and dropped back toward baseline at progression. The study sampled sustained-remission and progressing patients at different times.

Trimming at V came to 3 bases and at J to 6 bases, leaving 5 bases not matched to a gene. This CDR3 region has 13 residues. CDR1 and CDR2 from the germline V gene are SGHTA and FQGNSA. The source was PBMCs, collected after 12 months of ibrutinib treatment. This sequence was found in a human donor with chronic lymphocytic leukemia. This chain links TRBV7-2 with TRBJ2-7, with 7 bases identical to TRBD2. DNA of the CDR3: TGTGCCAGCAGCTTCATGCGGGAGAGCGAGCAGTACTTC. The encoded protein is CASSFMRESEQYF.